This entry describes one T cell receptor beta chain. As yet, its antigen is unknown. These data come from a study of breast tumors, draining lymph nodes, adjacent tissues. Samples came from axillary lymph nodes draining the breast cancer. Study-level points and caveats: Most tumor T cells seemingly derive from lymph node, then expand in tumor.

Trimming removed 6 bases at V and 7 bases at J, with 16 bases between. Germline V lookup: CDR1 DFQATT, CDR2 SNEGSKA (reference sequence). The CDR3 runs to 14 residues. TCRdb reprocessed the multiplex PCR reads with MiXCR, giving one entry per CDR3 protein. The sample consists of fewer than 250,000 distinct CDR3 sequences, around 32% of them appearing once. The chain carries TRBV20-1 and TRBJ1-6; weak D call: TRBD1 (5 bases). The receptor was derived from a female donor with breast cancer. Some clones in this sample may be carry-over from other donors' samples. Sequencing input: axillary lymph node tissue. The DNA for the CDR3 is TGCAGTGCCGATAGCGGGACTGAGAATTCACCCCTCCACTTT. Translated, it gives CSADSGTENSPLHF.